What follows are 8 T cell receptor beta chains derived from one specimen sequenced in a study of control samples from healthy donors and cancer patients. Sequencing was performed with immunoSEQ multiplex PCR; in TCRdb, only in-frame clones are kept and a portion is missing. The repertoire consists of under 450,000 clones, with 80% to 95% occurring once and the leading ten covering around 6.8%. Sequenced input: PBMCs. Every receptor here comes from a man between 40 and 49 years old with head and neck cancer.

This clone was observed a single time. CDR3 region: CASPGPRTSGGLYEQYF. DNA of the CDR3: TGTGCCAGCCCGGGGCCACGGACTAGCGGGGGCCTATACGAGCAGTACTTC. V and J are TRBV2 and TRBJ2-7; 13 bases align to TRBD2. Germline V gene data show CDR1 as SNHLY and CDR2 as FYNNEI. The CDR3 consists of 17 residues. The J segment lost 4 bases and the V segment lost 8 bases, leaving 14 bases of the junction unmatched.

The J gene is TRBJ1-5, the V gene TRBV4-3; D ambiguous. V lost 0 bases and J 5 bases, leaving 11 bases between the germline ends. This CDR3 is 15 amino acids long. Looked up from germline, CDR1 is LGHNA and CDR2 is YSLEER. For the CDR3, the DNA is TGCGCCAGCAGCCAAGATCGGGGTCGGGATCAGCCCCAGCATTTT. It encodes CASSQDRGRDQPQHF.

This chain joins TRBV7-9 and TRBJ2-1, with a weak D call TRBD1 (6 bases). Germline loops: CDR1 SEHNR, CDR2 FQNEAQ (reference sequence). V was clipped by 2 bases and J by 5 bases, with 10 bases between them. The CDR3 loop spans 14 amino acids. The CDR3: CASSLLQGNNEQFF. The CDR3 nucleotides read TGTGCCAGCAGCTTACTCCAGGGGAACAATGAGCAGTTCTTC.

This chain uses TRBV19 with TRBJ1-1; possibly TRBD1 for D (6 bases). The CDR3 consists of 14 residues. In germline, CDR1 is LNHDA, CDR2 SQIVND (reference sequence). V was trimmed by 4 bases and J by 1 base, leaving 10 bases between them. The CDR3 nucleotides read TGTGCCAGTAGTAGAGAGGGGGGGAACACTGAAGCTTTCTTT. Translating it yields CASSREGGNTEAFF. Variable domain in full (rest from reference TRBV19 and TRBJ1-1): DGGITQSPKYLFRKEGQNVTLSCEQNLNHDAMYWYRQDPGQGLRLIYYSQIVNDFQKGDIAEGYSVSREKKESFPLTVTSAQKNPTAFYLCASSREGGNTEAFFGQGTRLTVV.

This clone was observed once. The chain joins TRBV7-9 to TRBJ2-7; TRBD1 or TRBD2 may be the D gene (5 bases each). The V end was cut by 1 base, the J end by 4 bases, with 14 bases between. This CDR3 region has 15 residues. Per germline, CDR1 SEHNR and CDR2 FQNEAQ (reference sequence). The CDR3 DNA follows: TGTGCCAGCAGCTTAGTCCAGGGACGGGGATACGAGCAGTACTTC. This encodes CASSLVQGRGYEQYF.

J is TRBJ2-3 and V is TRBV11-3; TRBD2 might be the D (5 bases). The CDR3 totals 15 residues. V dropped 4 bases and J dropped 2 bases, with 13 bases sitting between them. Germline V gene data show CDR1 as SGHNT and CDR2 as YENEEA. The DNA of the CDR3 is TGTGCCAGCAGCTCATCAGGACTCAACACAGATACGCAGTATTTT. This sequence encodes CASSSSGLNTDTQYF.

This chain uses TRBV7-3 with TRBJ1-2; TRBD1 matches 9 bases. Germline CDR1 is SGHTA and CDR2 is FQGTGA. CDR3 size: 14 residues. Losses at the gene ends were 5 bases for V and 8 bases for J; bases not matched to a gene: 9. CDR3 in amino acids: CASSTSGQGEGYTF. The DNA for the CDR3 is TGTGCCAGCAGCACGTCGGGACAGGGAGAAGGCTACACCTTC.

Only one count was recorded for this clone. The chain links TRBV11-2 to TRBJ1-3, with D hard to call. The V gene lost 5 bases and the J gene lost 1 base, with 3 bases spanning the gap. Germline lookup yields CDR1 SGHAT and CDR2 FQNNGV. The CDR3 is 12 amino acids. The DNA for the CDR3 is TGTGCCAGCAGCCCGTCTGGAAACACCATATATTTT. Protein sequence: CASSPSGNTIYF.